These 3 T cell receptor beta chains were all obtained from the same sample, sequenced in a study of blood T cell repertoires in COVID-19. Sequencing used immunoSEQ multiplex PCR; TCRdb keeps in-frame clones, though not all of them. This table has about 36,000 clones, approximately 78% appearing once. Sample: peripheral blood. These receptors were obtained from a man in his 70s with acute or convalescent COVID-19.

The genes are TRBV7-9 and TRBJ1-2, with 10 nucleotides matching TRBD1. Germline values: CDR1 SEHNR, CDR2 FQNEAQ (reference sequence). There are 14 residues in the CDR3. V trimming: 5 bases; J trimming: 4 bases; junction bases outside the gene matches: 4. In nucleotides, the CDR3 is TGTGCCAGCAGCCCGGACAGGGGGGCCTATGGCTACACCTTC. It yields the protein CASSPDRGAYGYTF.

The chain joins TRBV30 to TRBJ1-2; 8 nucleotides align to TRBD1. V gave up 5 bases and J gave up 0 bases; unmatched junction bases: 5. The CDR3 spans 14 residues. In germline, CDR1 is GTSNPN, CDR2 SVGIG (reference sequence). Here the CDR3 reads CAWSLTGANYGYTF. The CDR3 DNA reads TGTGCCTGGTCCCTGACAGGGGCTAACTATGGCTACACCTTC.

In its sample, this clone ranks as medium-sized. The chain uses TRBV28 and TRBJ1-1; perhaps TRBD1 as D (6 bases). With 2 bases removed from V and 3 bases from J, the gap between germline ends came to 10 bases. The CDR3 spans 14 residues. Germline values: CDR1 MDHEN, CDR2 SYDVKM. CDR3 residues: CASSLTRGYTEAFF. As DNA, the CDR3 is TGTGCCAGCAGTTTAACCAGGGGTTACACTGAAGCTTTCTTT.